This T cell receptor (beta chain) was sequenced for a study of brain metastases from non-small cell lung cancer. Looked up from germline, CDR1 is MNHNS and CDR2 is SASEGT. The CDR3 runs 12 residues. V dropped 6 bases and J dropped 7 bases, with 13 bases sitting between them. Libraries were prepared by immunoSEQ multiplex PCR; TCRdb keeps only in-frame clonotypes and omits some of them. The sample has more than 800 clones; just under 90% are singletons. This TCR was sampled from a donor aged 40 or over with non-small cell lung cancer. This chain links TRBV6-1 with TRBJ2-7; D may be TRBD1 (5 bases). The specimen was tumor-adjacent normal tissue. The DNA for the CDR3 is TGTGCCAGCAGCCAGATAGGGGCAGAGCAGTACTTC. Translation gives CASSQIGAEQYF.